The 5 T cell receptor beta chains below come from one sample, sequenced in a study of blood T cell repertoires in COVID-19. Method: immunoSEQ multiplex PCR; TCRdb's copy keeps in-frame clones and lacks some. The sample carries 150,000 to 180,000 clones, about 85% recorded once. Sequencing used peripheral blood. Every receptor here comes from a woman aged 60-75 years with COVID-19, enrolled during active disease.

The J gene is TRBJ1-4, the V gene TRBV27, with D possibly matching TRBD1 (5 bases). Germline assignment: CDR1 MNHEY and CDR2 SMNVEV (reference sequence). Trimming cost V 5 bases and J 0 bases, with 10 bases left between them. The CDR3 extends over 15 amino acids. For the CDR3, the DNA is TGTGCCAGCAGTGCTGGGACTGCAACTAATGAAAAACTGTTTTTT. Encoded protein: CASSAGTATNEKLFF. Full variable domain (outside the CDR3, taken from reference TRBV27 and TRBJ1-4): EAQVTQNPRYLITVTGKKLTVTCSQNMNHEYMSWYRQDPGLGLRQIYYSMNVEVTDKGDVPEGYKVSRKEKRNFPLILESPSPNQTSLYFCASSAGTATNEKLFFGSGTQLSVL.

The chain employs TRBV19 and TRBJ1-5, with D maybe TRBD1 (6 bases). Per the germline V gene, CDR1 is LNHDA and CDR2 is SQIVND (reference sequence). The CDR3 length is 15 residues. With 6 bases removed from V and 2 bases from J, the gap between germline ends came to 14 bases. The CDR3 DNA sequence: TGTGCCAGTAGCCCCGCAGGGGCCCGCAATCAGCCCCAGCATTTT. It specifies CASSPAGARNQPQHF.

The gene calls are TRBV27 and TRBJ1-4; D uncertain. Germline V gene data show CDR1 as MNHEY and CDR2 as SMNVEV (reference sequence). V lost 0 bases, J lost 0 bases, and 8 bases lay in between. This CDR3 region has 16 residues. The CDR3 DNA reads as TGTGCCAGCAGTTTATCGGTAACAGCAACTAATGAAAAACTGTTTTTT. The encoded protein is CASSLSVTATNEKLFF.

The rearrangement links TRBV20-1 to TRBJ1-1, with D unclear. The CDR3 covers 11 residues. Per germline, CDR1 DFQATT and CDR2 SNEGSKA (reference sequence). Written as DNA, the CDR3 is TGCAGGGCGGTAATGAACACTGAAGCTTTCTTT. Translation: CRAVMNTEAFF.

The chain recombines TRBV9 with TRBJ2-5, with D tentatively TRBD1 (6 bases). V was shortened by 7 bases and J by 1 base, with 17 bases between the two germline ends. The CDR3 totals 15 residues. Germline V gene lookup returns CDR1 SGDLS and CDR2 YYNGEE. CDR3 nucleotide sequence: TGTGCCAGCGGGCAAGTAGGGGGTACCCAAGAGACCCAGTACTTC. As protein: CASGQVGGTQETQYF.